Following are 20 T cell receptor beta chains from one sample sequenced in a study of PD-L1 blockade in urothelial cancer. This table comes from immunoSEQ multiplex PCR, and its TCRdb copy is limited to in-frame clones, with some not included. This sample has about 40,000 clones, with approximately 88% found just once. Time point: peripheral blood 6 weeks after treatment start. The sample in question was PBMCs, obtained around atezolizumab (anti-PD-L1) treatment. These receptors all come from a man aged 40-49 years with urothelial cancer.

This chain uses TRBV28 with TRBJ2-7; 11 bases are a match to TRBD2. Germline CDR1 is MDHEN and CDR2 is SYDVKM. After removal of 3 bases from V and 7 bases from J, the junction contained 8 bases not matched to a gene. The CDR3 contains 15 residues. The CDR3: CASSLPLAGGREQYF. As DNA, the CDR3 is TGTGCCAGCAGTTTGCCCTTAGCGGGAGGGAGGGAGCAGTACTTC.

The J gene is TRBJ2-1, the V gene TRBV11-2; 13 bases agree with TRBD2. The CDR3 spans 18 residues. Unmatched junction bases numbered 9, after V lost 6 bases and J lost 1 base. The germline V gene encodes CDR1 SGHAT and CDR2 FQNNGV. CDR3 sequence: CASSRRLAGGGSYNEQFF. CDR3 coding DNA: TGTGCCAGCAGTCGTAGACTAGCGGGAGGTGGATCCTACAATGAGCAGTTCTTC.

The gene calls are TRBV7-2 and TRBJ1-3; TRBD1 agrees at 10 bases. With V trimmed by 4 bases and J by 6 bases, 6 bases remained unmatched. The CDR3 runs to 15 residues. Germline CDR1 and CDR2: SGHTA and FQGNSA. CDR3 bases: TGTGCCAGCAGCTCCCGTGGGACAGGGGCAAACACCATATATTTT. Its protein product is CASSSRGTGANTIYF.

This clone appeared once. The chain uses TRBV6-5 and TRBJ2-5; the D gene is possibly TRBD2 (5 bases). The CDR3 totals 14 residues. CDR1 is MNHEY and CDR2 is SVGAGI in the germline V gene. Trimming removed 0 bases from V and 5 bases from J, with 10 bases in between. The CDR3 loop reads CASSYSASSETQYF. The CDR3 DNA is TGTGCCAGCAGTTACTCCGCTAGCTCGGAGACCCAGTACTTC.

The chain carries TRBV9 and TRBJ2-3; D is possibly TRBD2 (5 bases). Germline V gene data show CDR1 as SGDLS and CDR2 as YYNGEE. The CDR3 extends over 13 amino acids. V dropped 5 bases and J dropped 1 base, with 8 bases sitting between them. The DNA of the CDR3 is TGTGCCAGCAGGTCCGGGGGCACAGATACGCAGTATTTT. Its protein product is CASRSGGTDTQYF.

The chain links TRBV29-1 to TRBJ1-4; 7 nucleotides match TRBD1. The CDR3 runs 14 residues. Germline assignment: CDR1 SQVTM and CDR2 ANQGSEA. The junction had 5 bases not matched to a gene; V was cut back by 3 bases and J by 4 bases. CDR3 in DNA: TGCAGCGTTGATTCGACAGGGAGTAATGAAAAACTGTTTTTT. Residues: CSVDSTGSNEKLFF. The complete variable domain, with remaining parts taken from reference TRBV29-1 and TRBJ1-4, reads SAVISQKPSRDICQRGTSLTIQCQVDSQVTMMFWYRQQPGQSLTLIATANQGSEATYESGFVIDKFPISRPNLTFSTLTVSNMSPEDSSIYLCSVDSTGSNEKLFFGSGTQLSVL.

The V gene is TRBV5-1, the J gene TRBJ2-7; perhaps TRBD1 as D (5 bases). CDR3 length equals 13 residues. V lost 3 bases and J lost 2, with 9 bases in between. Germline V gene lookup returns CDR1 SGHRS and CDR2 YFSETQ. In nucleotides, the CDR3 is TGCGCCAGCAGCTCTACAGGAGCCTACGAGCAGTACTTC. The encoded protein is CASSSTGAYEQYF.

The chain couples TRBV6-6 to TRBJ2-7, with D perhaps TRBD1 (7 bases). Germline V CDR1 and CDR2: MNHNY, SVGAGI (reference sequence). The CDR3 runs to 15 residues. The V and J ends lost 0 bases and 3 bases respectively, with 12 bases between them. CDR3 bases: TGTGCCAGCAGTTACTCTGCAGGGGGGATCTACGAGCAGTACTTC. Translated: CASSYSAGGIYEQYF.

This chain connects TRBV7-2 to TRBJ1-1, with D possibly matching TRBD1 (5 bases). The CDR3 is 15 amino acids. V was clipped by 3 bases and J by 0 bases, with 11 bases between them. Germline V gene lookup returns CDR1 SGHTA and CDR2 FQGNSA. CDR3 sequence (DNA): TGTGCCAGCAGCTTGCCCCCGACAGTGAACACTGAAGCTTTCTTT. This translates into CASSLPPTVNTEAFF.

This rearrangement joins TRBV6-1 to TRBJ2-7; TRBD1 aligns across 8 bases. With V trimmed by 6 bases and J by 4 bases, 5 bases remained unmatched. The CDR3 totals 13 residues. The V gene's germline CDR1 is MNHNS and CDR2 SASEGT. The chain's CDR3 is CASSQGAYYEQYF. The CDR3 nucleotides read TGTGCCAGCAGCCAGGGGGCTTATTACGAGCAGTACTTC.

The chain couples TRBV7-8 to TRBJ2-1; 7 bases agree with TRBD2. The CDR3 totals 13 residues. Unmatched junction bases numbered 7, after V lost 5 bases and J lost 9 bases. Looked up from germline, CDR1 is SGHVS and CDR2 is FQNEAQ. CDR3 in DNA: TGTGCCAGCAGCCCAACTAGCGTCAGTGAGCAGTTCTTC. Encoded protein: CASSPTSVSEQFF.

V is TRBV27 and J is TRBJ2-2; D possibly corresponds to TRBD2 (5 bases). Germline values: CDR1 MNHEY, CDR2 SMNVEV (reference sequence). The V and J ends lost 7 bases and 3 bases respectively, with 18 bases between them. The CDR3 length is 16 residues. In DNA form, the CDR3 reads TGTGCCAGCAAGGAGAAGCGGAGTAAATACACCGGGGAGCTGTTTTTT. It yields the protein CASKEKRSKYTGELFF.

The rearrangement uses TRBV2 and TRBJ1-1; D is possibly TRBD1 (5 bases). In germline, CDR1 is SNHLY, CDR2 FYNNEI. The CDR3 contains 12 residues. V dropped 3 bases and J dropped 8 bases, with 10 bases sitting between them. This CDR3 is CASSEAGEEAFF. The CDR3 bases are TGTGCCAGCAGTGAGGCGGGGGAAGAAGCTTTCTTT.

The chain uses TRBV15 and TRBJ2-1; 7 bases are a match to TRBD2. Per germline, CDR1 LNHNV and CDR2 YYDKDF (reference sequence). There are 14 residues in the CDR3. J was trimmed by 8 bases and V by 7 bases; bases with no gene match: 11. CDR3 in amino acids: CATNAPGGSYEQFF. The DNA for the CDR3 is TGTGCCACCAACGCTCCTGGCGGGAGCTATGAGCAGTTCTTC.

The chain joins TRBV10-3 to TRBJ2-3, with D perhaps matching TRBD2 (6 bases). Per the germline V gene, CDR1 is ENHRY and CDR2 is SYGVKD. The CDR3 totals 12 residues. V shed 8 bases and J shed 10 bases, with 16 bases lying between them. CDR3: CAIGEATTAQYF. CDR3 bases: TGTGCCATCGGGGAGGCGACGACGGCGCAGTATTTT.

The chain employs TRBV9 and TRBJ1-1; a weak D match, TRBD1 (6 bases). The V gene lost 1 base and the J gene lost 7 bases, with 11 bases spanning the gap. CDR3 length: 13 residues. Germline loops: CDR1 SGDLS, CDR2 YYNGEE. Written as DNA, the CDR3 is TGTGCCAGCAGCGTATCGAACAGGGATGAAGCTTTCTTT. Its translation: CASSVSNRDEAFF.

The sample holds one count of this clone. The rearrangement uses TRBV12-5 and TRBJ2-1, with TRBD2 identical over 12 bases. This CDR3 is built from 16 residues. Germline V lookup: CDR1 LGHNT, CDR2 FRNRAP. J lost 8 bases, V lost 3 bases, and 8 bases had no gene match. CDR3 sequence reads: CASGLELLAGGYEQFF. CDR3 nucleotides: TGTGCTAGTGGTTTAGAACTACTAGCGGGAGGATATGAGCAGTTCTTC. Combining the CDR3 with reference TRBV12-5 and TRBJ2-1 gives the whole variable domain DARVTQTPRHKVTEMGQEVTMRCQPILGHNTVFWYRQTMMQGLELLAYFRNRAPLDDSGMPKDRFSAEMPDATLATLKIQPSEPRDSAVYFCASGLELLAGGYEQFFGPGTRLTVL.

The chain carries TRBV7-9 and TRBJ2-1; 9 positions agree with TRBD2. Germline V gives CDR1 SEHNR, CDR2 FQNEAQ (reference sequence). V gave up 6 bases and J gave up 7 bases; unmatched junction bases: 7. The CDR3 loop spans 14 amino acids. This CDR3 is CASRDLAGFNEQFF. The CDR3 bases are TGTGCCAGCAGGGACCTAGCGGGATTTAATGAGCAGTTCTTC.

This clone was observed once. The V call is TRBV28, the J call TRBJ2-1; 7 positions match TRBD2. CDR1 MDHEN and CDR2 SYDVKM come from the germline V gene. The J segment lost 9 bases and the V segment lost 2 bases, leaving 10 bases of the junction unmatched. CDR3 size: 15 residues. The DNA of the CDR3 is TGTGCCAGCAGTTTAATGGGGGAGGGCCGCGGTGAGCAGTTCTTC. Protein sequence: CASSLMGEGRGEQFF.

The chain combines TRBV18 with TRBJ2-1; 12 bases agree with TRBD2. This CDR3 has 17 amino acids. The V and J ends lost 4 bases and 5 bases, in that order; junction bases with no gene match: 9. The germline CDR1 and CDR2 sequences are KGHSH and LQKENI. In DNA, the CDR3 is TGTGCCAGCTCACTCTCGATACGGACTAGCGGGAACAATGAGCAGTTCTTC. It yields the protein CASSLSIRTSGNNEQFF. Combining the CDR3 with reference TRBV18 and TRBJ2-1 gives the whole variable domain NAGVMQNPRHLVRRRGQEARLRCSPMKGHSHVYWYRQLPEEGLKFMVYLQKENIIDESGMPKERFSAEFPKEGPSILRIQQVVRGDSAAYFCASSLSIRTSGNNEQFFGPGTRLTVL.